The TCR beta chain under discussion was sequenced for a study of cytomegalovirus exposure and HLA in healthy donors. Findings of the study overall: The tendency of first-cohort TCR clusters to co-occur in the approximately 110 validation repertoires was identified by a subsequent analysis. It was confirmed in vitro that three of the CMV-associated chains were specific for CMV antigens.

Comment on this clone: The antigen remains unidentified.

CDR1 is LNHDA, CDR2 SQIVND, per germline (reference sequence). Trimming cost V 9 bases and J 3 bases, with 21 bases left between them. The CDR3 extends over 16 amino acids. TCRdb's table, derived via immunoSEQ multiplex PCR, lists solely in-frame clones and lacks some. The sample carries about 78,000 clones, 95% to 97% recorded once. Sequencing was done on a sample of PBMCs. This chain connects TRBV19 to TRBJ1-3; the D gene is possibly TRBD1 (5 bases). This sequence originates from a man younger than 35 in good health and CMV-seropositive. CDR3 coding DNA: TGTGCCAGCGGGGGGTCCGGGACGGCAGTTGGAAACACCATATATTTT. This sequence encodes CASGGSGTAVGNTIYF. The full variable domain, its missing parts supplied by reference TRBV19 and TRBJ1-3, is DGGITQSPKYLFRKEGQNVTLSCEQNLNHDAMYWYRQDPGQGLRLIYYSQIVNDFQKGDIAEGYSVSREKKESFPLTVTSAQKNPTAFYLCASGGSGTAVGNTIYFGEGSWLTVV.